This TCR beta chain was profiled in a study of human T cells and chemical hapten exposure. In the study overall: The use of 2% DPC on roughly 2 cm by roughly 2 cm of upper inner arm skin constituted sensitization. Recorded diagnoses among the mostly female patients were alopecia areata, totalis or universalis.

Methods used by the authors: A typical sample had 100,000 or so TCRs, with roughly 23,224 to 690,600 overall. TCRdb reanalysed the RACE reads using MiXCR and keeps one entry per CDR3 protein. TCRdb, not the authors, supplied the V and J calls. Among some 400,000 distinct CDR3 sequences listed, roughly 4.8% were seen once. The germline V and J ends were trimmed by 1 base and 5 bases, with 8 bases remaining between them. CDR1 is LGHNA, CDR2 YNFKEQ, per germline. The CDR3 has 14 amino acids. Time point defined: patch test 1, 2 weeks after DPC sensitization. Treatment: therapeutic diphenylcyclopropenone sensitization with weekly scalp DPC. In every case, blood was obtained before the patch test was applied. This clonotype was recorded many times.

This receptor was identified in a woman between 45 and 65 years old with alopecia areata. Some clones in this sample may be carry-over from other donors' samples. The chain has TRBV4-2 and TRBJ2-2, with D possibly being TRBD2 (5 bases). Source: whole blood, taken in connection with sensitization to the hapten diphenylcyclopropenone (DPC). CDR3 nucleotide sequence: TGTGCCAGCAGCCAAGTCCGGGGTACCGGGGAGCTGTTTTTT. Protein: CASSQVRGTGELFF.